The 4 T cell receptor beta chains in this list originate from one sample, sequenced in a study of cytomegalovirus exposure and HLA in healthy donors. Sequenced by immunoSEQ multiplex PCR; TCRdb stores in-frame clones only, minus some. Among under 50,000 clones listed, approximately 95% were seen once. Sequencing was performed on PBMCs. The source of these receptors is a woman aged 18-35 years in good health and CMV-seropositive.

The chain couples TRBV23-1 to TRBJ2-4; D remains ambiguous. TRBV23-1 is treated as an ORF (open reading frame) with a function not yet certain. This CDR3 has 15 amino acids. V was shortened by 4 bases and J by 1 base, with 11 bases between the two germline ends. The CDR3 DNA sequence: TGCGCCAGCAGTCGCCGCCTGAGGGCCAAAAACATTCAGTACTTC. Translated, it gives CASSRRLRAKNIQYF.

V usage is TRBV9 and J usage is TRBJ2-7; 10 bases map to TRBD2. Trimming at V came to 2 bases and at J to 6 bases, leaving 2 bases not matched to a gene. This CDR3 has 13 amino acids. Germline CDR1 SGDLS, CDR2 YYNGEE. The CDR3 spells CASSVSGRSEQYF. The CDR3 bases are TGTGCCAGCAGCGTTAGCGGGAGGAGCGAGCAGTACTTC.

V gene TRBV5-8 combines with J gene TRBJ1-6, with D uncertain. V was pared by 0 bases and J by 3 bases, with 7 bases between. Germline lookup yields CDR1 SGHTS and CDR2 YDEGEE. The CDR3 has 15 amino acids. Written as DNA, the CDR3 is TGTGCCAGCAGCTTGGTTCGGGGCTATAATTCACCCCTCCACTTT. Encoded protein: CASSLVRGYNSPLHF.

The V call is TRBV6-4, the J call TRBJ1-1, with D possibly TRBD1 on 5 matching bases. V lost 7 bases, J lost 2 bases, and 17 bases lay in between. Germline CDR1 MRHNA, CDR2 SNTAGT. CDR3 length: 15 residues. CDR3 in DNA: TGTGCCAGCACATCTAGGACATATTTTAACACTGAAGCTTTCTTT. Its translation: CASTSRTYFNTEAFF.